Shown below are 9 T cell receptor beta chains from a single sample sequenced in a study of lymphopenia after photon versus proton radiotherapy. Repertoires were generated with immunoSEQ multiplex PCR, while TCRdb's copy carries only in-frame clones and drops some. Found here are 20,000 to 25,000 clones, approximately 81% of them singletons; the top ten hold 18%. The material sequenced was peripheral blood, taken from a patient treated with photon-based radiotherapy. Receptor source: a man in his sixties with pancreatic cancer.

The chain carries TRBV10-3 and TRBJ2-3; D is unclear. Per germline, CDR1 ENHRY and CDR2 SYGVKD. CDR3 length equals 12 residues. The ends were cut back, 10 bases at V and 2 bases at J, with 10 bases in the middle. The CDR3 spells CATGASTDTQYF. The CDR3, as DNA: TGTGCCACGGGCGCCTCCACAGATACGCAGTATTTT.

The V and J genes are TRBV27 and TRBJ2-2; D gene unclear. Germline V gene data show CDR1 as MNHEY and CDR2 as SMNVEV (reference sequence). The CDR3 covers 13 residues. V lost 3 bases and J 1 base, leaving 3 bases between the germline ends. The CDR3 loop reads CASSFRNTGELFF. CDR3 nucleotide sequence: TGTGCCAGCAGTTTCAGGAACACCGGGGAGCTGTTTTTT.

Points on this clone: At one end, the junction sequence differs from germline, possibly due to a read error. V is TRBV19 and J is TRBJ2-3; 10 positions agree with TRBD2. The CDR3 length is 16 residues. Germline CDR1 reads LNHDA; CDR2 reads SQIVND (reference sequence). The CDR3 bases are TGTGCCAGTAGTACCGTAGCGGGGGGCCCCACAGATATGCAGTATTTT. Protein: CASSTVAGGPTDMQYF.

This clone has only one observation. The rearrangement joins TRBV5-1 to TRBJ2-3, with a possible D match to TRBD1 (6 bases). V lost 4 bases and J 2 bases, leaving 14 bases between the germline ends. This CDR3 comprises 15 residues. Germline V gives CDR1 SGHRS, CDR2 YFSETQ. The CDR3 region is CASSPGAGLTDTQYF. DNA for the CDR3: TGCGCCAGCAGCCCAGGGGCAGGGCTCACAGATACGCAGTATTTT.

This sequence joins TRBV7-8 and TRBJ2-2; 9 bases map to TRBD1. J gave up 4 bases and V 2 bases, and 11 bases lay outside the gene matches. The CDR3 is made up of 18 amino acids. Germline loops: CDR1 SGHVS, CDR2 FQNEAQ. CDR3 protein: CASSLYPNRGPSTGELFF. The CDR3 nucleotides read TGTGCCAGCAGCTTATATCCCAACAGGGGGCCATCCACCGGGGAGCTGTTTTTT.

This clone is medium-sized (0.01 to 0.1%) in the sample. V gene TRBV5-5 combines with J gene TRBJ2-7, with a tentative D call TRBD1 (5 bases). The germline gives CDR1 SGHKS, CDR2 YYEKEE (reference sequence). This CDR3 contains 13 residues. V shed 3 bases and J shed 0 bases, with 7 bases lying between them. CDR3 sequence (DNA): TGTGCCAGCAGCTCACAGGACTCCTACGAGCAGTACTTC. Encoded protein: CASSSQDSYEQYF.

The rearrangement uses TRBV5-4 and TRBJ2-3, with D tentatively TRBD2 (7 bases). The V end was cut by 7 bases, the J end by 6 bases, with 15 bases between. The CDR3 is made up of 13 amino acids. Germline V gene data show CDR1 as SGHNT and CDR2 as YYREEE (reference sequence). The CDR3 sequence is CASGGANSDTQYF. In DNA form, the CDR3 reads TGTGCCAGCGGGGGGGCGAATAGCGATACGCAGTATTTT.

V gene TRBV5-4 combines with J gene TRBJ2-5; either TRBD1 or TRBD2 may supply D (5 bases each). Trimming removed 2 bases at V and 7 bases at J, with 24 bases between. The CDR3 has 17 residues. Per the germline V gene, CDR1 is SGHNT and CDR2 is YYREEE (reference sequence). In DNA form, the CDR3 reads TGTGCCAGCAGCTTTCCCCCCGGGGCAGGCCGGTCGGGGACCCAGTACTTC. Translation: CASSFPPGAGRSGTQYF.

The V and J genes are TRBV6-4 and TRBJ1-1; a weak D match, TRBD1 (6 bases). The germline CDR1 and CDR2 sequences are MRHNA and SNTAGT. Trimming shortened V by 2 bases and J by 8 bases, and 12 bases separated the two germline ends. The CDR3 extends over 13 amino acids. CDR3 residues: CASSDGTGREAFF. In DNA form, the CDR3 reads TGTGCCAGCAGTGACGGAACAGGGAGGGAAGCTTTCTTT.